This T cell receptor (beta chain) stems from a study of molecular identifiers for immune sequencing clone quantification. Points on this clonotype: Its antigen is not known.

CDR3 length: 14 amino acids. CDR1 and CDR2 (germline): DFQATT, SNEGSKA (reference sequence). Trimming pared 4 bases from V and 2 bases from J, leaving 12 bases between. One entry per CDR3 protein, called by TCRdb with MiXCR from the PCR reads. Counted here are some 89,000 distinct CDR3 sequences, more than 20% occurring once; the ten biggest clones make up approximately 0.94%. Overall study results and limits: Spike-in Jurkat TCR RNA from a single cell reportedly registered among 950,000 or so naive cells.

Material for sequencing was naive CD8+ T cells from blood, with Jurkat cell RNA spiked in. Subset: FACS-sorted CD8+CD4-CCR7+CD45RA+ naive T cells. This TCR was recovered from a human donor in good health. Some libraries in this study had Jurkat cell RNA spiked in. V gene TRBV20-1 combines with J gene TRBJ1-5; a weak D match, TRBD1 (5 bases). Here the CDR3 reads CSATTEGGNQPQHF. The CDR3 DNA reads TGCAGTGCTACCACGGAAGGGGGCAATCAGCCCCAGCATTTT.